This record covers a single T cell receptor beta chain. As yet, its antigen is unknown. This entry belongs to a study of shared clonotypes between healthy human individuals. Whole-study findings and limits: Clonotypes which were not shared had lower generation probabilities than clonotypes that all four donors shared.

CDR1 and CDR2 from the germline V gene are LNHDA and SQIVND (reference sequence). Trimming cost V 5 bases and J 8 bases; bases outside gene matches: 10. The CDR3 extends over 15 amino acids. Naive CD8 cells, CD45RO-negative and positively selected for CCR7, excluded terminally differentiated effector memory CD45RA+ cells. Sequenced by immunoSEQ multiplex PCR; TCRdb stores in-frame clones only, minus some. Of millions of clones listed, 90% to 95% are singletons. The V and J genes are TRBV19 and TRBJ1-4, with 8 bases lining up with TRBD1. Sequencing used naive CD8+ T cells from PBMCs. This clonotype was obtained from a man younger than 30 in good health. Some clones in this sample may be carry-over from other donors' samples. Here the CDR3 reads CASSPGDRIREKLFF. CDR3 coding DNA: TGTGCCAGTAGTCCGGGGGACAGGATTAGAGAAAAACTGTTTTTT.